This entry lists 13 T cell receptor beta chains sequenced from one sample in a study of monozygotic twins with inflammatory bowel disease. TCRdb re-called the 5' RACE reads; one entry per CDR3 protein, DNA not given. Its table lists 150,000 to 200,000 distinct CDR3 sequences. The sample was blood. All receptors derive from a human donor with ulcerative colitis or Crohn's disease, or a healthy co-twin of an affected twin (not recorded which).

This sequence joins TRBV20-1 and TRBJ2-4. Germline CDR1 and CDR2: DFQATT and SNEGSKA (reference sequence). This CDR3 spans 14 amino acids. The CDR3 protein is CSFQLRTRQNIQYF.

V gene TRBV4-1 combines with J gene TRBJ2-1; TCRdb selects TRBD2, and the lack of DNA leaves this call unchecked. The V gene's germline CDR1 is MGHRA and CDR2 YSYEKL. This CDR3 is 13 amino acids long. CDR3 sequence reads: CASSQEGLGEQFF.

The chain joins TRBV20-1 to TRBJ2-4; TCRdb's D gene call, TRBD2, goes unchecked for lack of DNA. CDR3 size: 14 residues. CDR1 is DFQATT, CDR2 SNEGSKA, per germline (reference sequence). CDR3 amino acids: CSASSGGPKNIQYF.

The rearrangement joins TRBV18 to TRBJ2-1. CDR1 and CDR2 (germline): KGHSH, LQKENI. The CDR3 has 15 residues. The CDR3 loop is CASSPTLYGYNEQFF.

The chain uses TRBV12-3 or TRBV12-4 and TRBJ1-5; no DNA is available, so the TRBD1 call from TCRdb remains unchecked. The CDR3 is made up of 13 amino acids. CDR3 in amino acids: CASSLGTGQPQHF.

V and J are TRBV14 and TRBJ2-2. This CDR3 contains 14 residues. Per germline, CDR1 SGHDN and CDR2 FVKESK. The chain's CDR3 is CASSQVRRTGELFF.

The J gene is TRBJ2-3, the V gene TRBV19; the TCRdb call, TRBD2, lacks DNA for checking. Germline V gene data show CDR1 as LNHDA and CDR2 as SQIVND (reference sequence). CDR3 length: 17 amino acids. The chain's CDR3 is CASSAPLARLNADTQYF.

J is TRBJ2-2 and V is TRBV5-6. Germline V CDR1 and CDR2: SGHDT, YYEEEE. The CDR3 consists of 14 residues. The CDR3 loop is CASSFLGPTGELFF.

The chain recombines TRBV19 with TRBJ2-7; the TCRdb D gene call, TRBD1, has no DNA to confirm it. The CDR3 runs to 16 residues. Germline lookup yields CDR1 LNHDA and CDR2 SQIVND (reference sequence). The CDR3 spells CASSMTGQGISYEQYF.

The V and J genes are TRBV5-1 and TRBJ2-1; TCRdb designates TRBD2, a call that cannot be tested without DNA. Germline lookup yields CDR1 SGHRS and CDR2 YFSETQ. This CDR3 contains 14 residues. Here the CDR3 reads CASSSHLTSDEQFF.

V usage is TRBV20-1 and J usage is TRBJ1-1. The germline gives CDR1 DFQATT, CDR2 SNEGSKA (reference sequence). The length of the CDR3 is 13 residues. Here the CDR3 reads CSAYYRELFLAFF.

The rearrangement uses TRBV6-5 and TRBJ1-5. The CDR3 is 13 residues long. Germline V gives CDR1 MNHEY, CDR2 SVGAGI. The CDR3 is CASSPNSNQPQHF.

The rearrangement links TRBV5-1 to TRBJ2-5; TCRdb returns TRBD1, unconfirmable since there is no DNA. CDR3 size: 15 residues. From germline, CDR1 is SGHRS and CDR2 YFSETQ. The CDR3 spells CASSYGQGREETQYF.